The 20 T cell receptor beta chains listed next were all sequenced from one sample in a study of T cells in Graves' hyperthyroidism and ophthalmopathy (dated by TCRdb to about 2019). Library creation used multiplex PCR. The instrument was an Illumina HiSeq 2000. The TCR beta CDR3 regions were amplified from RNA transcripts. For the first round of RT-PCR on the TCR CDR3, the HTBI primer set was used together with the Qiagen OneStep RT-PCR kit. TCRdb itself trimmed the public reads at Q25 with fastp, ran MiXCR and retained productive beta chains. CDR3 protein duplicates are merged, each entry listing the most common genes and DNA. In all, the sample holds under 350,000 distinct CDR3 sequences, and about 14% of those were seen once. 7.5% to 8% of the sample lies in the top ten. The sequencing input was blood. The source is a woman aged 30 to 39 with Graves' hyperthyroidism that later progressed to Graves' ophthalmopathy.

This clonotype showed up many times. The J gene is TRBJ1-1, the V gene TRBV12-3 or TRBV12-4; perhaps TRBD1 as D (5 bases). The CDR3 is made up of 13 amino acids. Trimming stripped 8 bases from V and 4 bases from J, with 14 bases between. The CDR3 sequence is CASRSREFTEAFF. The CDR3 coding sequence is TGTGCCAGCCGTAGCAGGGAGTTCACTGAAGCTTTCTTT.

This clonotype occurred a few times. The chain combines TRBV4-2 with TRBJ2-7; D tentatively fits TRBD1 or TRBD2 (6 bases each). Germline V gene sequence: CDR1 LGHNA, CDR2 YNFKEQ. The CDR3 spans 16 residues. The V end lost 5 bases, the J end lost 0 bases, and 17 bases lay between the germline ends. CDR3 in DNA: TGTGCCAGCAGCTCCCGACTAGGGGGGAGCTCCTACGAGCAGTACTTC. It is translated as CASSSRLGGSSYEQYF.

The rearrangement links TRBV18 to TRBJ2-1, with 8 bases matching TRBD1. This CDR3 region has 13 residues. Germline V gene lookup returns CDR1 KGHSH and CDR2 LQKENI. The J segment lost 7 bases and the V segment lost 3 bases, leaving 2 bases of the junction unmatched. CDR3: CASSPNRGNEQFF. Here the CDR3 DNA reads TGTGCCAGCTCACCGAACAGGGGGAATGAGCAGTTCTTC.

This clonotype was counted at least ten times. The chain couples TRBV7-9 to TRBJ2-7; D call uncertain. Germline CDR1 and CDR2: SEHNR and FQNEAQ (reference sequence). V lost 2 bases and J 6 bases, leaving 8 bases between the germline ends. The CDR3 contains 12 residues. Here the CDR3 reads CASSLLEFEQYF. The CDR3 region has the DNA TGTGCCAGCAGCTTACTAGAGTTCGAGCAGTACTTC.

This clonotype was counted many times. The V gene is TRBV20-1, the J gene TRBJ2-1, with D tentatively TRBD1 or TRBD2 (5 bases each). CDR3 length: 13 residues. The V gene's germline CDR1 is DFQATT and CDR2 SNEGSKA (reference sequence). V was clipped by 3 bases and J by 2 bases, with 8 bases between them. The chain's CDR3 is CSASGTAYNEQFF. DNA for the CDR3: TGCAGTGCTAGCGGGACCGCCTACAATGAGCAGTTCTTC.

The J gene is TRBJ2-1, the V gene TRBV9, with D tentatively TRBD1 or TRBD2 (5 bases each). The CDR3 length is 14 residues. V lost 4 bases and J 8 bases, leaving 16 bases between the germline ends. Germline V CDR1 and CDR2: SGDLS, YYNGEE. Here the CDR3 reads CASSRGFLGDEQFF. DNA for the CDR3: TGTGCCAGCAGCAGAGGATTTTTGGGGGATGAGCAGTTCTTC.

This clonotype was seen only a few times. DNA for the CDR3: TGTGCCATCAGTGTAGGGACTAGCGTGTACAATGAGCAGTTCTTC. As protein: CAISVGTSVYNEQFF. The genes are TRBV10-3 and TRBJ2-1; 10 nucleotides agree with TRBD2. There are 15 residues in the CDR3. The germline CDR1 and CDR2 sequences are ENHRY and SYGVKD. V lost 4 bases, J lost 4 bases, and 4 bases stayed unmatched.

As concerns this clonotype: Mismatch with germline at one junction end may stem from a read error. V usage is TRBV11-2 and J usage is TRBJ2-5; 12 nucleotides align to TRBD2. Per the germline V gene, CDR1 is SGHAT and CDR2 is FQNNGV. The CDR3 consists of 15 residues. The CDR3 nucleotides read TGTGCCAGCAGCCAGACTAGCGGGGGCCAGGAGACCCAGCACTTC. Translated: CASSQTSGGQETQHF. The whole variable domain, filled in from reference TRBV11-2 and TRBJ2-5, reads EAGVAQSPRYKIIEKRQSVAFWCNPISGHATLYWYQQILGQGPKLLIQFQNNGVVDDSQLPKDRFSAERLKGVDSTLKIQPAKLEDSAVYLCASSQTSGGQETQHFGPGTRLLVL.

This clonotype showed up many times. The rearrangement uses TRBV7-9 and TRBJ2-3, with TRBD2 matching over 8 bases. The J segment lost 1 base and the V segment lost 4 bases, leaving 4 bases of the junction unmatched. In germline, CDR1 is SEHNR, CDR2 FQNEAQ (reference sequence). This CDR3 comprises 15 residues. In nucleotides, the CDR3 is TGTGCCAGCAGCTCCCCGACTAGCGGCACAGATACGCAGTATTTT. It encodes CASSSPTSGTDTQYF. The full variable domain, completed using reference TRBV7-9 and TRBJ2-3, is DTGVSQNPRHKITKRGQNVTFRCDPISEHNRLYWYRQTLGQGPEFLTYFQNEAQLEKSRLLSDRFSAERPKGSFSTLEIQRTEQGDSAMYLCASSSPTSGTDTQYFGPGTRLTVL.

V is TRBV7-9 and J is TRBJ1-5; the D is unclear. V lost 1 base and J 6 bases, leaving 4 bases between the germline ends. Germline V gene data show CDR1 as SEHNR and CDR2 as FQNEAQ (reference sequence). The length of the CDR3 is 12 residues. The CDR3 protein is CASSLDFQPQHF. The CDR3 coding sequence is TGTGCCAGCAGCTTAGATTTTCAGCCCCAGCATTTT.

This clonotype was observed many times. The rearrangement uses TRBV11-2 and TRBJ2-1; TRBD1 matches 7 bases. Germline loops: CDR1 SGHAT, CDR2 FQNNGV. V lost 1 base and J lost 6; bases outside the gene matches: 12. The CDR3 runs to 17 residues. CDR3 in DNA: TGTGCCAGCAGCTTAGCTTTTCGGAGCAGGGGGTTCAATGAGCAGTTCTTC. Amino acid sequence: CASSLAFRSRGFNEQFF.

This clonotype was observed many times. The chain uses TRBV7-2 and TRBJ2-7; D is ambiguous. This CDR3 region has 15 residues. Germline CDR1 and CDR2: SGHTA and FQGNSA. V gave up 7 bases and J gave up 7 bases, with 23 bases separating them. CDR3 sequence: CASNESPGARLEQYF. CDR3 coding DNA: TGTGCCAGCAACGAAAGCCCGGGTGCTCGGCTAGAGCAGTACTTC.

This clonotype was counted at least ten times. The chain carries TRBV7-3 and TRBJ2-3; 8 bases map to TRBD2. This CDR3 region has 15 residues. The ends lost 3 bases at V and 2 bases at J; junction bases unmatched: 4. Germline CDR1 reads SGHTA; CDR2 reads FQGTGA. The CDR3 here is CASSFTGGPTDTQYF. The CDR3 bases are TGTGCCAGCAGCTTTACGGGAGGGCCCACAGATACGCAGTATTTT. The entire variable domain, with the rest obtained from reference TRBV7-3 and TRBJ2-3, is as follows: GAGVSQTPSNKVTEKGKYVELRCDPISGHTALYWYRQSLGQGPEFLIYFQGTGAADDSGLPNDRFFAVRPEGSVSTLKIQRTERGDSAVYLCASSFTGGPTDTQYFGPGTRLTVL.

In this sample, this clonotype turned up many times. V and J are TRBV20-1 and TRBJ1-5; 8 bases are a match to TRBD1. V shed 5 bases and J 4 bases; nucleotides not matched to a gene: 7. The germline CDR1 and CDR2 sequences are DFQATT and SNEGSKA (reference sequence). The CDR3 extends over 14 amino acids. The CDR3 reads CSALDRVRNQPQHF. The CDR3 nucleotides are TGCAGTGCTTTGGACAGGGTGCGGAATCAGCCCCAGCATTTT.

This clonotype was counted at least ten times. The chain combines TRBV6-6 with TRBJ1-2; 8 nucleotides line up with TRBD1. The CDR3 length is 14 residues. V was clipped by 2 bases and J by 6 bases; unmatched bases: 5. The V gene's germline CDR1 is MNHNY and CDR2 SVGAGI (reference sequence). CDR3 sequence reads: CASSYGQGAHGYTF. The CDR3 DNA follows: TGTGCCAGCAGTTACGGTCAGGGGGCTCATGGCTACACCTTC.

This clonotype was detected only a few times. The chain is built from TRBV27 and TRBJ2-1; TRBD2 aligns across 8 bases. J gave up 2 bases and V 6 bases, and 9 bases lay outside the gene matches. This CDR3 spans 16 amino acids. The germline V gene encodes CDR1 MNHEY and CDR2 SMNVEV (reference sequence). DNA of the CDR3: TGTGCCAGCAGGTCCGTTAGCGGGATAGCCTACAATGAGCAGTTCTTC. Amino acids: CASRSVSGIAYNEQFF.

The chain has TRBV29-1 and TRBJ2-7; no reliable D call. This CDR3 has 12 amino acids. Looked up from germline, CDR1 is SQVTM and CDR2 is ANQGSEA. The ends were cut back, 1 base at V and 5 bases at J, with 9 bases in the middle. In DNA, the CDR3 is TGCAGCGTTGAAGTCGCTATTAACGAGCAGTACTTC. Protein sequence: CSVEVAINEQYF.

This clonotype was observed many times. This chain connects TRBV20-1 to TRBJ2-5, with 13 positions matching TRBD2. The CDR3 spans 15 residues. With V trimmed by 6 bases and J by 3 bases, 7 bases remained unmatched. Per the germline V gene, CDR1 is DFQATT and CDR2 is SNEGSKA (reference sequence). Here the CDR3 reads CSASGTSGTEETQYF. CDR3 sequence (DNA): TGCAGTGCATCCGGGACTAGCGGGACCGAAGAGACCCAGTACTTC.

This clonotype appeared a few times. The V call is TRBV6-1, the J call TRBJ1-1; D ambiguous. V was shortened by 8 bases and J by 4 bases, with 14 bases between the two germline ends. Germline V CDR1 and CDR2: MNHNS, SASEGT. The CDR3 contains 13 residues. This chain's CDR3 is CASLFPGSTEAFF. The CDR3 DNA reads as TGTGCCAGCCTTTTCCCTGGGAGCACTGAAGCTTTCTTT.

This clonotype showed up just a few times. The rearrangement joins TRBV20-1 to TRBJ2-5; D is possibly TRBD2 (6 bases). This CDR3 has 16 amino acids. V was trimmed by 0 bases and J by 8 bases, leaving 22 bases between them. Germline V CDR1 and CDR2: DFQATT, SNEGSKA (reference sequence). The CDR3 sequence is CSARDLPGLVLGTQYF. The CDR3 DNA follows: TGCAGTGCTAGAGACCTACCGGGACTGGTACTAGGAACCCAGTACTTC.